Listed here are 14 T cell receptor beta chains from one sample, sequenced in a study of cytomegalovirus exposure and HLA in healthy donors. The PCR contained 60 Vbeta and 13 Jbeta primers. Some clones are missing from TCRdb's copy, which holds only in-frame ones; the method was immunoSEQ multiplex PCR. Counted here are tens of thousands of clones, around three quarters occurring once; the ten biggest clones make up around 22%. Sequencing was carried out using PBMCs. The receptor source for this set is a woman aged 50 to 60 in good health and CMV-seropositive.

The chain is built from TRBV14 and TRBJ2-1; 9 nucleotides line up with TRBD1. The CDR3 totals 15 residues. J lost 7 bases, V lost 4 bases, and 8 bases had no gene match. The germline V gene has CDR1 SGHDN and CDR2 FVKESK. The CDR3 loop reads CASSPGTGWVNEQFF. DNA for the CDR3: TGTGCCAGCAGCCCCGGGACAGGGTGGGTAAATGAGCAGTTCTTC. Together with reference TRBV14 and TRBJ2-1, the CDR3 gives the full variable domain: EAGVTQFPSHSVIEKGQTVTLRCDPISGHDNLYWYRRVMGKEIKFLLHFVKESKQDESGMPNNRFLAERTGGTYSTLKVQPAELEDSGVYFCASSPGTGWVNEQFFGPGTRLTVL.

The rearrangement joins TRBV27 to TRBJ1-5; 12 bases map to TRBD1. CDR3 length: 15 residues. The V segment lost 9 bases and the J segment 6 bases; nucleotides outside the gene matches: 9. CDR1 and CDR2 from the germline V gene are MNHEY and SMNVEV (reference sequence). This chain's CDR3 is CASSTGTGGSQPQHF. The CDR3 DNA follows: TGTGCCAGTTCCACCGGGACAGGGGGCTCTCAGCCCCAGCATTTT.

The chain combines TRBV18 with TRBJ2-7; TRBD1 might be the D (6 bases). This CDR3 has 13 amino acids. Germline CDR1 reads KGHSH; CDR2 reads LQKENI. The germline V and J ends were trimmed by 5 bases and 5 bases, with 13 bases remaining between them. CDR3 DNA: TGTGCCAGCTCAGCGGACAGAAGCAACGAGCAGTACTTC. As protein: CASSADRSNEQYF. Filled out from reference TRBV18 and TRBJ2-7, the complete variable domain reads NAGVMQNPRHLVRRRGQEARLRCSPMKGHSHVYWYRQLPEEGLKFMVYLQKENIIDESGMPKERFSAEFPKEGPSILRIQQVVRGDSAAYFCASSADRSNEQYFGPGTRLTVT.

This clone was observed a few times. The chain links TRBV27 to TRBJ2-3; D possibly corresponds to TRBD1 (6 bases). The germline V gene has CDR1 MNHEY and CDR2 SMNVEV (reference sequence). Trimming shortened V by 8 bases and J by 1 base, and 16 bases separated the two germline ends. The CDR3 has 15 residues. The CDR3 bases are TGTGCCAGCCGGGTCAGGGGACGGGGCACAGATACGCAGTATTTT. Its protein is CASRVRGRGTDTQYF.

CDR3 protein: CASSSGNRGREQYF. CDR3 DNA: TGTGCCAGTAGTAGCGGGAACAGGGGGCGCGAGCAGTACTTC. This chain links TRBV19 with TRBJ2-7; TRBD1 aligns across 9 bases. Germline lookup yields CDR1 LNHDA and CDR2 SQIVND (reference sequence). This CDR3 has 14 residues. V lost 4 bases and J lost 6; bases outside the gene matches: 7.

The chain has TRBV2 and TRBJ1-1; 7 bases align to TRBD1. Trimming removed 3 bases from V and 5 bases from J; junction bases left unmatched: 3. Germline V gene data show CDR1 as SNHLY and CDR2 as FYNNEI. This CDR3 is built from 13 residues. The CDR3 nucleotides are TGTGCCAGCAGTGACTTGACAGGGACTGAAGCTTTCTTT. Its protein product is CASSDLTGTEAFF. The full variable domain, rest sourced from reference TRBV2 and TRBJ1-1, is EPEVTQTPSHQVTQMGQEVILRCVPISNHLYFYWYRQILGQKVEFLVSFYNNEISEKSEIFDDQFSVERPDGSNFTLKIRSTKLEDSAMYFCASSDLTGTEAFFGQGTRLTVV.

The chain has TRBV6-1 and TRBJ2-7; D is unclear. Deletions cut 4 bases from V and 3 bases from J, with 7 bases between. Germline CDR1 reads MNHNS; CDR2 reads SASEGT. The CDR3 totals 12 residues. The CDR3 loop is CASSAIDYEQYF. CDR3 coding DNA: TGTGCCAGCAGTGCTATAGACTACGAGCAGTACTTC.

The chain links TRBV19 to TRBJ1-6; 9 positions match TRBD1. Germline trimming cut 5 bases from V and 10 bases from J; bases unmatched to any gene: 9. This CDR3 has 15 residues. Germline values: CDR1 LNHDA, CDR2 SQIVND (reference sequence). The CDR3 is CASSVGTGTGSPLHF. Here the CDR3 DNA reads TGTGCCAGTAGTGTCGGGACAGGGACCGGATCACCCCTCCACTTT.

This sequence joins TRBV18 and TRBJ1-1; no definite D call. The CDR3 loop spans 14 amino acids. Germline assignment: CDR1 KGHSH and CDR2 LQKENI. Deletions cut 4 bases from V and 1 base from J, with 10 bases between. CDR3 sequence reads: CASSLGQKNTEAFF. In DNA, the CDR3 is TGTGCCAGCTCACTTGGTCAGAAGAACACTGAAGCTTTCTTT. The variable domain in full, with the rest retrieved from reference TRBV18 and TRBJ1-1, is NAGVMQNPRHLVRRRGQEARLRCSPMKGHSHVYWYRQLPEEGLKFMVYLQKENIIDESGMPKERFSAEFPKEGPSILRIQQVVRGDSAAYFCASSLGQKNTEAFFGQGTRLTVV.

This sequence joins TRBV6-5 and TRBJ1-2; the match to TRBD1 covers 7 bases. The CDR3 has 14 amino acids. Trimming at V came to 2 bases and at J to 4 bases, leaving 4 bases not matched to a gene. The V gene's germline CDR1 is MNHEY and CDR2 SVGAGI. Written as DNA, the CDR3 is TGTGCCAGCAGTTACGCAGGGGACAGCTATGGCTACACCTTC. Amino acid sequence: CASSYAGDSYGYTF.

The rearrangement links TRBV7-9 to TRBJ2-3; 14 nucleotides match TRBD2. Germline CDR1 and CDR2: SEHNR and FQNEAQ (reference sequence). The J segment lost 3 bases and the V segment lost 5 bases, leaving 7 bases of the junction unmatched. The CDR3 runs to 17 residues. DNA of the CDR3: TGTGCCAGCAGCCCGGGACTAGCGGGAGTAAGGACAGATACGCAGTATTTT. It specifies CASSPGLAGVRTDTQYF.

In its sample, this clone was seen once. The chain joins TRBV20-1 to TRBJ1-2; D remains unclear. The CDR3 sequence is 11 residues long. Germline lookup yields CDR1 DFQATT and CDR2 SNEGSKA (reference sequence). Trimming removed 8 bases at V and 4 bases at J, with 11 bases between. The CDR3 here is CSTSEVYGYTF. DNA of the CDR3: TGCAGTACCTCAGAGGTCTATGGCTACACCTTC.

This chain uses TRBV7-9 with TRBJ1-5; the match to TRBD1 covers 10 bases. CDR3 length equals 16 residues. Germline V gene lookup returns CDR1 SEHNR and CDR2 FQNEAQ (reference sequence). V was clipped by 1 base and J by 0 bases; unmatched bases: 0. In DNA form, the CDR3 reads TGTGCCAGCAGCTTAGGACAGGGGGCTAGCAATCAGCCCCAGCATTTT. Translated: CASSLGQGASNQPQHF.

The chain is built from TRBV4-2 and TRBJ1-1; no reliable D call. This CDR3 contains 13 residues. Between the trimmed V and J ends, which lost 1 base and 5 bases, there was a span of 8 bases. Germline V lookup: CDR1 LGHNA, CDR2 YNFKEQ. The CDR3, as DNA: TGTGCCAGCAGCCAAGGAGGGAGGACTGAAGCTTTCTTT. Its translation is CASSQGGRTEAFF.